These 13 T cell receptor beta chains were all obtained from the same sample, sequenced in a study of vaccination and CD4 T cells after COVID-19. These receptors' antigens are unknown. Cultured CD4+ T cell DNA underwent sequencing with the Oncomine TCR Beta short-read assay. TCRdb analysed the PCR reads with MiXCR anew, one entry per CDR3 protein. The table records roughly 10,000 distinct CDR3 sequences, roughly 66% of them present only once. This sample's treatment: approximately 10-day PBMC culture with coronavirus spike peptide pools or control peptides (ViraFEST assay). Sequencing was done on a sample of CD4+ T cells from blood, cultured in vitro. These receptors all stem from a human donor who had recovered from COVID-19.

The chain is built from TRBV27 and TRBJ2-7; 11 bases fit TRBD2. Unmatched junction bases numbered 6, after V lost 5 bases and J lost 3 bases. CDR1 and CDR2 from the germline V gene are MNHEY and SMNVEV (reference sequence). This CDR3 is built from 15 residues. The CDR3 DNA sequence: TGTGCCAGCAGTCCTAGACTAGCGGGGAACTACGAGCAGTACTTC. Amino acids: CASSPRLAGNYEQYF.

The gene calls are TRBV25-1 and TRBJ2-5; a weak D match, TRBD2 (6 bases). The CDR3 is 14 amino acids. Trimming took 4 bases from V and 1 from J, leaving 10 bases between them. CDR1 and CDR2 (germline): MGHDK, SYGVNS. CDR3 residues: CASSGERAQETQYF. CDR3 DNA sequence: TGTGCCAGCAGTGGGGAGCGGGCCCAAGAGACCCAGTACTTC.

The genes are TRBV27 and TRBJ2-7; D is possibly TRBD1 (6 bases). V lost 6 bases and J lost 6, with 21 bases in between. This CDR3 comprises 15 residues. Per germline, CDR1 MNHEY and CDR2 SMNVEV (reference sequence). The CDR3 bases are TGTGCCAGCAGACAAATGGGACAAACAGGGCTCGAGCAGTACTTC. It yields the protein CASRQMGQTGLEQYF.

The V call is TRBV12-3 or TRBV12-4, the J call TRBJ2-7, with 10 bases identical to TRBD1. The CDR3 covers 14 residues. The V and J ends lost 8 bases and 6 bases, in that order; junction bases with no gene match: 10. The CDR3 loop reads CASQKWDRGREQYF. The CDR3 DNA sequence: TGTGCCAGCCAAAAATGGGACAGGGGCCGCGAGCAGTACTTC.

The J gene is TRBJ1-5, the V gene TRBV20-1, with unresolved D. V lost 8 bases and J lost 6, with 8 bases in between. Germline CDR1 is DFQATT and CDR2 is SNEGSKA (reference sequence). CDR3 size: 10 residues. CDR3 nucleotides: TGCAGTACACTAAGTCAGCCCCAGCATTTT. Translation gives CSTLSQPQHF.

This clonotype was found a few times. The gene calls are TRBV24-1 and TRBJ2-3; 11 nucleotides match TRBD1. The CDR3 is made up of 16 amino acids. J was trimmed by 4 bases and V by 6 bases; bases with no gene match: 8. Looked up from germline, CDR1 is KGHDR and CDR2 is SFDVKD. For the CDR3, the DNA is TGTGCCACCAGTCCTAGGGACAGGGGGGGCGCAGATACGCAGTATTTT. Translating it yields CATSPRDRGGADTQYF.

This clonotype was detected once. The chain combines TRBV28 with TRBJ1-1; possibly TRBD1 for D (5 bases). The CDR3 loop spans 15 amino acids. Trimming shortened V by 3 bases and J by 2 bases, and 13 bases separated the two germline ends. Germline values: CDR1 MDHEN, CDR2 SYDVKM. CDR3 region: CASSFTVGLNTEAFF. The CDR3 region has the DNA TGTGCCAGCAGTTTTACAGTGGGGCTTAACACTGAAGCTTTCTTT.

The chain employs TRBV20-1 and TRBJ2-5; a weak D match, TRBD1 (5 bases). Looked up from germline, CDR1 is DFQATT and CDR2 is SNEGSKA (reference sequence). The germline V and J ends were trimmed by 7 bases and 2 bases, with 17 bases remaining between them. The CDR3 consists of 14 residues. This CDR3 reads CSGLRPTEQETQYF. The CDR3 region has the DNA TGCAGTGGCCTCAGGCCGACAGAGCAAGAGACCCAGTACTTC.

The chain couples TRBV30 to TRBJ1-5; perhaps TRBD1 as D (5 bases). Germline V gives CDR1 GTSNPN, CDR2 SVGIG (reference sequence). The CDR3 sequence is 16 residues long. Deletions cut 4 bases from V and 3 bases from J, with 19 bases between. The CDR3 DNA follows: TGTGCCTGGACCCCCTCGGCAGGGAGGGTCAATCAGCCCCAGCATTTT. Translated: CAWTPSAGRVNQPQHF.

This clonotype was found a few times. The CDR3 loop reads CASSERAEETQYF. The CDR3 coding sequence is TGTGCCAGCAGTGAACGGGCAGAAGAGACCCAGTACTTC. The J gene is TRBJ2-5, the V gene TRBV25-1; no clear D gene. The germline CDR1 and CDR2 sequences are MGHDK and SYGVNS. The CDR3 length is 13 residues. The germline V and J ends were trimmed by 2 bases and 3 bases, with 7 bases remaining between them.

V is TRBV6-2 or TRBV6-3 and J is TRBJ1-1; D not resolved. This CDR3 contains 14 residues. Trimming removed 8 bases from V and 8 bases from J, with 21 bases in between. CDR1 and CDR2 (germline): MNHEY, SVGEGT. The CDR3 coding sequence is TGTGCCAGCTTCGTGTGGAAAAAGGGAGGAGAAGCTTTCTTT. It yields the protein CASFVWKKGGEAFF.

The chain couples TRBV7-2 to TRBJ1-6, with no clear D. CDR3 length: 15 residues. The germline V and J ends were trimmed by 5 bases and 10 bases, with 18 bases remaining between them. CDR1 SGHTA and CDR2 FQGNSA come from the germline V gene. The CDR3 is CASSAATGVGSPLHF. The CDR3 nucleotides read TGTGCCAGCAGCGCCGCGACCGGGGTAGGGTCACCCCTCCACTTT.

The chain carries TRBV6-1 and TRBJ2-5, with D perhaps being TRBD1 or TRBD2 (6 bases each). The CDR3 is 13 residues long. V gave up 7 bases and J gave up 7 bases, with 16 bases separating them. Germline V gene sequence: CDR1 MNHNS, CDR2 SASEGT. CDR3 sequence: CASMPGASGTQYF. The CDR3, as DNA: TGTGCCAGCATGCCGGGGGCGTCAGGGACCCAGTACTTC.